This T cell receptor (beta chain) was sequenced for a study of T cells in Graves' hyperthyroidism and ophthalmopathy. The PBMCs were sourced from fresh peripheral blood (about 9.6 ml). V lost 1 base and J lost 0, with 10 bases in between. Germline V gene lookup returns CDR1 LGHNA and CDR2 YNFKEQ. The CDR3 sequence is 15 residues long. It was RNA transcripts that yielded the amplified TCR beta CDR3 regions. The HTBI primer set served for first-round RT-PCR of the TCR CDR3. Using its own MiXCR run on the multiplex PCR reads, TCRdb lists one record per CDR3 protein. In the table there are approximately 570,000 distinct CDR3 sequences, approximately 20% of which are singletons.

The V call is TRBV4-2, the J call TRBJ2-7; D perhaps matches TRBD1 (7 bases). The source of this sequence is a man aged 40-50 years with Graves' ophthalmopathy. Input material: blood. CDR3 nucleotide sequence: TGTGCCAGCAGCCAAGGGGGGGACAGCTCCTACGAGCAGTACTTC. It specifies CASSQGGDSSYEQYF.